This note documents a single T cell receptor beta chain sequence. Its specificity is unknown. These data belong to a study of cytomegalovirus exposure and HLA in healthy donors. Findings and caveats of the study: HLA-A and HLA-B allele assignments for most subjects were reportedly predicted accurately using TCR beta sequences.

The study ran its PCR with 60 Vbeta and 13 Jbeta primers. Repertoires were generated with immunoSEQ multiplex PCR, while TCRdb's copy carries only in-frame clones and drops some. This sample has 150,000 or so clones; about 79% occur once, and the top ten carry about 6.4%. Those who donated were healthy bone marrow donors. Although they were nominally healthy when sampled, donors likely had unrecorded immune exposures. The TCR comes from a man in his forties in good health and CMV-seropositive. Specimen: PBMCs.

As DNA, the CDR3 is TGTGCCAGCAGCTTAGACAGGGGAGCCTCCTACGAGCAGTACTTC. This gives the protein CASSLDRGASYEQYF. The genes are TRBV7-9 and TRBJ2-7; 7 bases map to TRBD1. Trimming cost V 1 base and J 0 bases; bases outside gene matches: 3. Germline lookup yields CDR1 SEHNR and CDR2 FQNEAQ (reference sequence). The CDR3 is 15 residues long.